The T cell receptor beta chain under discussion was sequenced for a study of shared clonotypes between healthy human individuals. CDR1 is GTSNPN and CDR2 is SVGIG in the germline V gene (reference sequence). Trimming took 6 bases from V and 2 from J, leaving 28 bases between them. The length of the CDR3 is 18 residues. Method: immunoSEQ multiplex PCR; TCRdb's copy keeps in-frame clones and lacks some. This sample has hundreds of thousands of clones, with roughly three quarters found just once. The sequencing input was PBMCs. The TCR was taken from a middle-aged woman in good health. Some clones in this sample may be carry-over from other donors' samples. The rearrangement uses TRBV30 and TRBJ1-2; maybe TRBD1 (5 bases). The CDR3 DNA is TGTGCCTGTCATCCGGGGCAGGGTTTGCGGTGGTTCAACTATGGCTACACCTTC. Its translation: CACHPGQGLRWFNYGYTF.